This T cell receptor (beta chain) was captured in a study of regulatory T cells in long-lasting Graves disease. General study findings and limits: TCR diversity was lower in persistent Graves' patients than in newly diagnosed ones.

Arm-PCR of CDR3 regions and iRepertoire HTBI primers were the basis on which TCR beta libraries were built. One entry per CDR3 protein, called by TCRdb with MiXCR from the multiplex PCR reads. The sample contains about 430,000 distinct CDR3 sequences, about 15% of which appear only once. Time point here: newly diagnosed GD, antithyroid drugs for less than 3 months. Construction of the TCR library relied on RNA isolated from PBMCs. This clonotype has a count of ten or more. Its specificity is not known. This CDR3 is 16 amino acids long. V lost 5 bases, J lost 6 bases, and 10 bases stayed unmatched. The germline gives CDR1 SGHNT, CDR2 YENEEA. The sample was also linked to a second study, of T cells in Graves' hyperthyroidism and ophthalmopathy.

The sequences come from peripheral blood mononuclear cells (PBMCs), collected at new diagnosis, from a patient treated with antithyroid drugs. This TCR came from a woman aged 40 to 50 with Graves disease. V usage is TRBV11-3 and J usage is TRBJ2-3; 11 bases align to TRBD2. DNA of the CDR3: TGTGCCAGCAGCCATAGAACTAGCGGGAGATGGGATACGCAGTATTTT. Residues: CASSHRTSGRWDTQYF.